The rows below give T cell receptor beta chains drawn from one sample of a study of blood T cell repertoires in COVID-19. Sequenced by immunoSEQ multiplex PCR; TCRdb stores in-frame clones only, minus some. The sample has about 160,000 clones; about 92% are singletons. The sample taken for sequencing was peripheral blood. The receptors stem from a man in his sixties with active or convalescent COVID-19. Both conserved end residues are part of each CDR3. The order of the fields is V gene, clone size, J gene, D gene, CDR3 DNA, CDR3 protein. The D gene is left open where the match is weak. Expanded clones are given a class, and other clones once, few, many or no size at all.

TRBV5-4,few,TRBJ1-4,-,TGTGCCAGCAGGGTACAGGGATCAACTAATGAAAAACTGTTTTTT,CASRVQGSTNEKLFF
TRBV28,-,TRBJ2-7,-,TGTGCCAGCACCAACCGGGCAGGGGTCCTCTACGAGCAGTACTTC,CASTNRAGVLYEQYF
TRBV5-1,-,TRBJ2-3,TRBD2,TGCGCCAGCAGCTCCGGACTAGCGGGGACCGGAGATACGCAGTATTTT,CASSSGLAGTGDTQYF
TRBV27,-,TRBJ1-1,TRBD1,TGTGCCAGCAGTTTTCACAGGGGGCAGGCCACTGAAGCTTTCTTT,CASSFHRGQATEAFF
TRBV5-8,-,TRBJ1-1,TRBD1,TGTGCCAGCAGCCCCGGACAGGGGAGGTGGATTGTCCAAGCTTTCTTT,CASSPGQGRWIVQAFF
TRBV28,-,TRBJ1-2,TRBD1,TGTGCCAGCACGACAGGGGGCTTTGGCTACACCTTC,CASTTGGFGYTF
TRBV7-2,-,TRBJ1-6,-,TGTGCCAGCAGCCGCCCAGTGGCTTCCTATAATTCACCCCTCCACTTT,CASSRPVASYNSPLHF
TRBV5-1,-,TRBJ2-2,TRBD2,TGCGCCAGCAGCTTAATAGCGGGTACGAACACCGGGGAGCTGTTTTTT,CASSLIAGTNTGELFF
TRBV18,-,TRBJ2-5,-,TGTGCCAGCTCACCAGAGACAGGCCAAGAGACCCAGTACTTC,CASSPETGQETQYF
TRBV11-2,-,TRBJ2-4,TRBD2,TGTGCCAGCAGCTTGGCCGGGAGGGCCAACATTCAGTACTTC,CASSLAGRANIQYF
TRBV19,-,TRBJ2-7,-,TGTGCCAGTAGTATGGGCAGCCGCTACGAGCAGTACTTC,CASSMGSRYEQYF
TRBV6-1,once,TRBJ1-2,-,TGTGCCAGCAGTGAACGCGGGGAAGGATATGGCTACACCTTC,CASSERGEGYGYTF
TRBV9,-,TRBJ2-1,TRBD2,TGTGCCAGCAGCGTAGGCGGGGGGGCCTACAATGAGCAGTTCTTC,CASSVGGGAYNEQFF
TRBV10-3,-,TRBJ2-5,TRBD2,TGTGCCATCAGTGACGGGCCGGGACTAGCGGGAGGGACCCAGTACTTC,CAISDGPGLAGGTQYF
TRBV6-5,-,TRBJ1-1,-,TGTGCCAGCAGCGGGAGGATAGAAGCTTTCTTT,CASSGRIEAFF
TRBV7-2,-,TRBJ1-4,TRBD1,TGTGCCAGCAGCTTAACAGGACAGGGAAATGAAAAACTGTTTTTT,CASSLTGQGNEKLFF
TRBV6-4,-,TRBJ2-1,-,TGTGCCAGCAGTGGGCAGGGGAGCTCCTACAATGAGCAGTTCTTC,CASSGQGSSYNEQFF
TRBV19,-,TRBJ2-1,TRBD2,TGTGCCAGTTCCCCTAGCGGGGGCCCCGGGAATGAGCAGTTCTTC,CASSPSGGPGNEQFF
TRBV3-1/TRBV3-2,-,TRBJ2-3,TRBD2,TGTGCCAGCAGCCAGACTAGCGGATACACAGATACGCAGTATTTT,CASSQTSGYTDTQYF
TRBV3-1/TRBV3-2,-,TRBJ1-6,TRBD1,TGTGCCAGCAGCCAACCGACAGGGTCGGGCGCACCCCTCCACTTT,CASSQPTGSGAPLHF
TRBV28,-,TRBJ1-2,TRBD1,TGTGCCAGCCAGGGGGCTGACTATGGCTACACCTTC,CASQGADYGYTF
TRBV5-5,-,TRBJ1-2,-,TGTGCCAGCAGCTTGGGGTCAGGGTTCGTTGATGGCTACACCTTC,CASSLGSGFVDGYTF
TRBV5-8,-,TRBJ1-5,TRBD1,TGTGCCAGCAGTCCCGGGACAGGATGGCGCAATCAGCCCCAGCATTTT,CASSPGTGWRNQPQHF
TRBV7-9,-,TRBJ1-5,-,TGTGCCAGCAGCTCGGACGGGGGGAGCAATCAGCCCCAGCATTTT,CASSSDGGSNQPQHF
TRBV28,once,TRBJ2-1,-,TGTGCCAGCACCCTACTCCGGGGTGAGCAGTTCTTC,CASTLLRGEQFF
TRBV7-9,-,TRBJ1-3,-,TGTGCCAGCAGCTTAGCAGCAAGCTCTGGAAACACCATATATTTT,CASSLAASSGNTIYF
TRBV18,-,TRBJ1-6,-,TGTGCCAGCTCACCTGGCTTACGGGAGTTAGTGAATTCACCCCTCCACTTT,CASSPGLRELVNSPLHF
TRBV27,-,TRBJ2-2,-,TGTGCCAGCAGTGCCGGGGTTTGGCAGGGGGAGCTGTTTTTT,CASSAGVWQGELFF
TRBV7-8,once,TRBJ1-2,TRBD1,TGTGCCAGCAGCGCAGGGACAGACTATGGCTACACCTTC,CASSAGTDYGYTF
TRBV10-2,-,TRBJ1-1,-,TGCGCCAGCAGGGTGGCCGACACTGAAGCTTTCTTT,CASRVADTEAFF
TRBV28,-,TRBJ2-5,TRBD2,TGTGCCAGCAGTGCTAGCGGGGACCAAGAGACCCAGTACTTC,CASSASGDQETQYF
TRBV7-2,once,TRBJ1-5,-,TGTGCCAGCAGCTTAGAGGGGAATAGCAATCAGCCCCAGCATTTT,CASSLEGNSNQPQHF
TRBV13,-,TRBJ2-3,-,TGTGCCAGCAGCTTACTCAGCGGCTCTAGCACAGATACGCAGTATTTT,CASSLLSGSSTDTQYF
TRBV20-1,once,TRBJ1-2,-,TGCAGTGCTAGTGTGCCCAGGGGATATGGCTACACCTTC,CSASVPRGYGYTF
TRBV6-5,-,TRBJ1-1,TRBD1,TGTGCCAGCAGGACGGGACAGGGGAAAACTGAAGCTTTCTTT,CASRTGQGKTEAFF
TRBV7-2,-,TRBJ1-2,TRBD1,TGTGCCAGCAGCTTAACGACAGGGGTAGGCTATGGCTACACCTTC,CASSLTTGVGYGYTF
TRBV10-3,-,TRBJ2-7,-,TGTGCCATCAAAATGGGGCGATCTAAAGGGATGATCTACGAGCAGTACTTC,CAIKMGRSKGMIYEQYF
TRBV2,-,TRBJ2-7,TRBD1,TGTGCCAGCAGTGGACAGGGACCCGGGGAGCAGTACTTC,CASSGQGPGEQYF
TRBV10-2,-,TRBJ2-6,-,TGCGCCAGCTGGGGGGCTGGGGCCAACGTCCTGACTTTC,CASWGAGANVLTF
TRBV5-1,-,TRBJ1-2,TRBD1,TGCGCCAGCAGCTTGGGCGACAGGGGATGGAGCTATGGCTACACCTTC,CASSLGDRGWSYGYTF
TRBV11-2,once,TRBJ1-4,-,TGTGCCAGCAGCTTTAGTAATGAAAAACTGTTTTTT,CASSFSNEKLFF
TRBV7-2,-,TRBJ2-7,TRBD1,TGTGCCAGCAGCTTGGGACAGGGGAACCTTTACGAGCAGTACTTC,CASSLGQGNLYEQYF
TRBV15,-,TRBJ1-4,-,TGTGCCACCAGCAGAGTCGCGCCGATTAATGAAAAACTGTTTTTT,CATSRVAPINEKLFF
TRBV19,-,TRBJ2-2,-,TGTGCCAGTAGTGGGGGTCAGCGGAGGGCGAACACCGGGGAGCTGTTTTTT,CASSGGQRRANTGELFF
TRBV28,-,TRBJ2-7,TRBD2,TGTGCCAGCAGTTTAGCGGGAGTCGACGAGCAGTACTTC,CASSLAGVDEQYF